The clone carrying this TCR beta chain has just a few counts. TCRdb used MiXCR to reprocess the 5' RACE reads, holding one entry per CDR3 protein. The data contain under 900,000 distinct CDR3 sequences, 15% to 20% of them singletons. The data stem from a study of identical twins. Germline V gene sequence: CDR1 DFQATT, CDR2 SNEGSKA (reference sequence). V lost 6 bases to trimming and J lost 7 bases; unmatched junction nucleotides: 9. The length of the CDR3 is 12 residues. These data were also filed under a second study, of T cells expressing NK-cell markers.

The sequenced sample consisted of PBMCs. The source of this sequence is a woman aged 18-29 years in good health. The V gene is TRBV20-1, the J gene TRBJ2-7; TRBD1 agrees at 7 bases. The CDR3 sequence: CSAATGLGEQYF. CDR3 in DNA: TGCAGTGCGGCGACAGGGTTGGGGGAGCAGTACTTC.